Following are 27 T cell receptor beta chains from one sample sequenced in a study of identical twins. From the 5' RACE reads, TCRdb called clonotypes with MiXCR, one entry per CDR3 protein. The sample lists roughly 720,000 distinct CDR3 sequences, about 18% occurring once. This sample also belongs to another study, concerning T cells expressing NK-cell markers.

Sequenced input: PBMCs. The receptor source for this set is a woman aged 18-29 years in good health.

This clonotype has more than one count but fewer than ten. The chain links TRBV15 to TRBJ2-3; tentatively, D is TRBD1 (5 bases). The CDR3 totals 13 residues. The germline V gene encodes CDR1 LNHNV and CDR2 YYDKDF (reference sequence). Trimming removed 5 bases at V and 4 bases at J, with 10 bases between. DNA of the CDR3: TGTGCCACCAGCGAGCTGGGGCCAGATACGCAGTATTTT. Translating gives CATSELGPDTQYF.

The chain couples TRBV7-2 to TRBJ1-6; 10 positions match TRBD1. From germline, CDR1 is SGHTA and CDR2 FQGNSA. Losses at the gene ends were 4 bases for V and 10 bases for J; bases not matched to a gene: 4. The CDR3 has 14 residues. The CDR3 DNA sequence: TGTGCCAGCAGCTCGACAGGGGGCGACTCACCCCTCCACTTT. Its translation is CASSSTGGDSPLHF.

J is TRBJ2-2 and V is TRBV5-5; D uncertain. The CDR3 has 13 amino acids. Trimming removed 5 bases from V and 3 bases from J, with 8 bases in between. From germline, CDR1 is SGHKS and CDR2 YYEKEE (reference sequence). This CDR3 reads CASSLPDTGELFF. The CDR3 nucleotides read TGTGCCAGCAGTCTCCCAGACACCGGGGAGCTGTTTTTT. Full variable domain (outside the CDR3, taken from reference TRBV5-5 and TRBJ2-2): DAGVTQSPTHLIKTRGQQVTLRCSPISGHKSVSWYQQVLGQGPQFIFQYYEKEERGRGNFPDRFSARQFPNYSSELNVNALLLGDSALYLCASSLPDTGELFFGEGSRLTVL.

This clonotype was found a few times. This chain connects TRBV15 to TRBJ1-1; no definite D call. This CDR3 contains 13 residues. V was cut by 0 bases and J by 4 bases, with 6 bases left in between. CDR1 and CDR2 (germline): LNHNV, YYDKDF (reference sequence). CDR3 sequence (DNA): TGTGCCACCAGCAGAGATTCGGTCACTGAAGCTTTCTTT. As protein: CATSRDSVTEAFF.

This clonotype was seen a few times. The genes are TRBV29-1 and TRBJ1-2; D is unresolved. Germline-derived CDR1 and CDR2 are SQVTM and ANQGSEA. The ends were cut back, 3 bases at V and 7 bases at J, with 9 bases in the middle. The CDR3 length is 11 residues. Here the CDR3 DNA reads TGCAGCGTTGATCCGGTTAGTGGCTACACCTTC. This gives the protein CSVDPVSGYTF.

This clonotype occurred many times. CDR3 sequence (DNA): TGTGCCAGTAGTACGGGGGTCTTCCTCAATGAGCAGTTCTTC. This sequence encodes CASSTGVFLNEQFF. The chain joins TRBV19 to TRBJ2-1, with D perhaps TRBD2 (6 bases). V was shortened by 4 bases and J by 6 bases, with 13 bases between the two germline ends. The CDR3 consists of 14 residues. The germline V gene has CDR1 LNHDA and CDR2 SQIVND (reference sequence).

DNA of the CDR3: TGTGCCAGCTCACCATCCCGGGACAGTAGCAATCAGCCCCAGCATTTT. This gives the protein CASSPSRDSSNQPQHF. The chain joins TRBV18 to TRBJ1-5, with 7 positions matching TRBD1. J gave up 0 bases and V 2 bases, and 4 bases lay outside the gene matches. CDR1 is KGHSH and CDR2 is LQKENI in the germline V gene. This CDR3 contains 16 residues.

The genes are TRBV7-9 and TRBJ2-3; 7 bases line up with TRBD1. The CDR3 is 17 amino acids. V trimming: 5 bases; J trimming: 2 bases; junction bases outside the gene matches: 13. Germline CDR1 reads SEHNR; CDR2 reads FQNEAQ (reference sequence). CDR3 amino acids: CASSIRDSSEATDTQYF. The CDR3 DNA is TGTGCCAGCAGCATCCGGGACAGCTCGGAGGCCACAGATACGCAGTATTTT. The complete variable domain, with remaining parts taken from reference TRBV7-9 and TRBJ2-3, reads DTGVSQNPRHKITKRGQNVTFRCDPISEHNRLYWYRQTLGQGPEFLTYFQNEAQLEKSRLLSDRFSAERPKGSFSTLEIQRTEQGDSAMYLCASSIRDSSEATDTQYFGPGTRLTVL.

V usage is TRBV2 and J usage is TRBJ2-2; D call uncertain. The CDR3 runs 13 residues. Germline CDR1 is SNHLY and CDR2 is FYNNEI. V was pared by 4 bases and J by 6 bases, with 9 bases between. CDR3 residues: CASSVTPSGELFF. DNA for the CDR3: TGTGCCAGCAGTGTGACTCCCTCCGGGGAGCTGTTTTTT.

This chain links TRBV9 with TRBJ2-5; TRBD2 matches 10 bases. With 0 bases clipped from V and 5 bases from J, the junction kept 7 bases outside the gene matches. Per germline, CDR1 SGDLS and CDR2 YYNGEE. CDR3 length equals 16 residues. The CDR3 bases are TGTGCCAGCAGCGTAGCTAGCGGGAGTAGGGGGGAGACCCAGTACTTC. Translating it yields CASSVASGSRGETQYF. The variable domain in full, with the rest retrieved from reference TRBV9 and TRBJ2-5, is DSGVTQTPKHLITATGQRVTLRCSPRSGDLSVYWYQQSLDQGLQFLIQYYNGEERAKGNILERFSAQQFPDLHSELNLSSLELGDSALYFCASSVASGSRGETQYFGPGTRLLVL.

The chain links TRBV7-2 to TRBJ2-1, with unresolved D. The CDR3 runs 14 residues. The V end lost 3 bases, the J end lost 0 bases, and 6 bases lay between the germline ends. Germline V gene lookup returns CDR1 SGHTA and CDR2 FQGNSA. CDR3 coding DNA: TGTGCCAGCAGCTTTTATAACTCCTACAATGAGCAGTTCTTC. This gives the protein CASSFYNSYNEQFF.

The V and J genes are TRBV6-1 and TRBJ2-5; D is perhaps TRBD1 or TRBD2 (5 bases each). CDR3 size: 14 residues. The ends were cut back, 6 bases at V and 7 bases at J, with 18 bases in the middle. The germline CDR1 and CDR2 sequences are MNHNS and SASEGT. CDR3 in DNA: TGTGCCAGCAGCCGCCGTGGGACCGTAATGACCCAGTACTTC. Amino acids: CASSRRGTVMTQYF.

The J gene is TRBJ1-5, the V gene TRBV5-3; D is unresolved. TRBV5-3 is filed as an ORF, its function uncertain. The length of the CDR3 is 13 residues. CDR3 coding DNA: TGTGCGAAGGCTGAGAAAGGCAATCAGCCCCAGCATTTT. It translates to CAKAEKGNQPQHF.

This clonotype was seen a few times. The chain is built from TRBV7-6 and TRBJ1-3; no firm D call. CDR1 is SGHVS, CDR2 FNYEAQ, per germline. Trimming left V 4 bases short and J 0 bases short, with 4 bases between. This CDR3 comprises 13 residues. The CDR3 loop is CASSSLSGNTIYF. CDR3 nucleotide sequence: TGTGCCAGCAGCTCCCTCTCTGGAAACACCATATATTTT.

A few counts support this clonotype. The rearrangement joins TRBV6-5 to TRBJ2-1; D gene uncertain. V was trimmed by 0 bases and J by 5 bases, leaving 14 bases between them. The germline V gene encodes CDR1 MNHEY and CDR2 SVGAGI. CDR3 length: 16 amino acids. CDR3 sequence reads: CASSYSRKSADNEQFF. The CDR3 DNA sequence: TGTGCCAGCAGTTACTCTAGGAAGTCCGCTGACAATGAGCAGTTCTTC.

The chain has TRBV5-6 and TRBJ2-3, with TRBD2 identical over 8 bases. The germline V gene encodes CDR1 SGHDT and CDR2 YYEEEE. Losses at the gene ends were 2 bases for V and 4 bases for J; bases not matched to a gene: 3. The CDR3 sequence is 14 residues long. The CDR3 DNA reads TGTGCCAGCAGCTTTAAAGCGGGAGCAGATACGCAGTATTTT. This gives the protein CASSFKAGADTQYF.

The CDR3 region has the DNA TGTGCCAGCAGTTTAGAAGGGGTGCTCAATGAGCAGTTCTTC. Translating gives CASSLEGVLNEQFF. V and J are TRBV12-3 or TRBV12-4 and TRBJ2-1; a weak D match, TRBD1 (5 bases). This CDR3 is built from 14 residues. Trimming removed 1 base from V and 6 bases from J, with 10 bases in between.

The chain couples TRBV7-2 to TRBJ2-3, with 13 bases fitting TRBD2. Germline CDR1 is SGHTA and CDR2 is FQGNSA. This CDR3 is built from 17 residues. V gave up 2 bases and J gave up 2 bases; unmatched junction bases: 4. In nucleotides, the CDR3 is TGTGCCAGCAGCTTACGGGGACTAGCGGGACACACAGATACGCAGTATTTT. Residues: CASSLRGLAGHTDTQYF.

The gene calls are TRBV20-1 and TRBJ2-5, with D possibly matching TRBD2 (5 bases). Germline V CDR1 and CDR2: DFQATT, SNEGSKA (reference sequence). V dropped 2 bases and J dropped 3 bases, with 13 bases sitting between them. CDR3 length: 14 residues. The DNA of the CDR3 is TGCAGTGCTAGAAGCGGACCGGGCGAAGAGACCCAGTACTTC. It yields the protein CSARSGPGEETQYF.

The chain combines TRBV7-2 with TRBJ2-7; TRBD1 might be the D (6 bases). V was shortened by 6 bases and J by 0 bases, with 18 bases between the two germline ends. The germline CDR1 and CDR2 sequences are SGHTA and FQGNSA. The CDR3 has 16 amino acids. CDR3 sequence (DNA): TGTGCCAGCAGTCTTTGGACTGACAGGAGCTCCTACGAGCAGTACTTC. This encodes CASSLWTDRSSYEQYF.

This clonotype was recorded a few times. The J gene is TRBJ2-7, the V gene TRBV12-3 or TRBV12-4; 11 bases are shared with TRBD2. This CDR3 is 15 amino acids long. With V trimmed by 8 bases and J by 5 bases, 11 bases remained unmatched. The DNA for the CDR3 is TGTGCCAGCTGTAACCTAGCGGGAGGTTGCCACGAGCAGTACTTC. It specifies CASCNLAGGCHEQYF.

This sequence joins TRBV29-1 and TRBJ1-1; D uncertain. The CDR3 runs 14 residues. Trimming took 5 bases from V and 1 from J, leaving 14 bases between them. Per the germline V gene, CDR1 is SQVTM and CDR2 is ANQGSEA. The CDR3 protein is CSVTGGYQNTEAFF. Here the CDR3 DNA reads TGCAGCGTTACGGGAGGCTATCAGAACACTGAAGCTTTCTTT.

The rearrangement links TRBV5-6 to TRBJ1-5, with D unresolved. With 9 bases removed from V and 9 bases from J, the gap between germline ends came to 19 bases. The CDR3 is made up of 13 amino acids. The germline V gene encodes CDR1 SGHDT and CDR2 YYEEEE. The CDR3 here is CAMGPGLLWPQHF. CDR3 bases: TGTGCCATGGGCCCCGGGCTCCTCTGGCCCCAGCATTTT.

This clonotype was counted ten times or more. This chain joins TRBV20-1 and TRBJ2-5; D might be TRBD1 (5 bases). Germline V lookup: CDR1 DFQATT, CDR2 SNEGSKA (reference sequence). The germline V and J ends were trimmed by 3 bases and 5 bases, with 13 bases remaining between them. The CDR3 sequence is 13 residues long. The CDR3 sequence: CSASGAPRETQYF. CDR3 nucleotide sequence: TGCAGTGCTAGTGGGGCACCCAGGGAGACCCAGTACTTC.

The sample holds a few counts of this clonotype. The V gene is TRBV5-1, the J gene TRBJ1-2, with D possibly TRBD1 on 6 matching bases. Germline CDR1 and CDR2: SGHRS and YFSETQ. Between the trimmed V and J ends, which lost 7 bases and 8 bases, there was a span of 12 bases. The CDR3 sequence is 11 residues long. The CDR3 loop reads CASGGARGYTF. CDR3 in DNA: TGCGCCAGCGGGGGGGCGCGGGGCTACACCTTC.

The rearrangement joins TRBV20-1 to TRBJ2-5, with 9 bases aligning to TRBD1. The CDR3 runs to 15 residues. V lost 3 bases, J lost 5 bases, and 10 bases stayed unmatched. Germline V gives CDR1 DFQATT, CDR2 SNEGSKA (reference sequence). CDR3 bases: TGCAGTGCTAGGGGAACAGGGGGCCAAGGGGAGACCCAGTACTTC. Translated: CSARGTGGQGETQYF.

The rearrangement links TRBV7-2 to TRBJ2-1; 14 bases are shared with TRBD2. The junction had 3 bases not matched to a gene; V was cut back by 3 bases and J by 8 bases. The length of the CDR3 is 15 residues. Germline assignment: CDR1 SGHTA and CDR2 FQGNSA. CDR3 amino acids: CASSFGLAGGDEQFF. The CDR3 nucleotides are TGTGCCAGCAGCTTCGGACTAGCGGGGGGTGATGAGCAGTTCTTC.